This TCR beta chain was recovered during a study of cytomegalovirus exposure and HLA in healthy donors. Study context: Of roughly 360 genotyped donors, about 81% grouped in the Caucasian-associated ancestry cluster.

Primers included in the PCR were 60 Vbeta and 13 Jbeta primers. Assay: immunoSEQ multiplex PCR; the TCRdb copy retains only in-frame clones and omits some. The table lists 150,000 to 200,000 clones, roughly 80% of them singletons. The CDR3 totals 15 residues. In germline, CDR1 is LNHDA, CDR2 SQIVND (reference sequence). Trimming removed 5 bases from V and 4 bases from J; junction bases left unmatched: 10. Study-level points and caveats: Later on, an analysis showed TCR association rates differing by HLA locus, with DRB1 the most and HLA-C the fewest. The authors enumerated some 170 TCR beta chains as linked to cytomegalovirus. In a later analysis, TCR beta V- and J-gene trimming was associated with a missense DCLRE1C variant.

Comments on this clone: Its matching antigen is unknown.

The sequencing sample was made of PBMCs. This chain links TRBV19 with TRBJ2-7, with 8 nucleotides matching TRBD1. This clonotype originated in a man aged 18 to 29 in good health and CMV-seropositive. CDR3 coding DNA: TGTGCCAGTAGTTCCCTCGGACAGGGATTGTACGAGCAGTACTTC. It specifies CASSSLGQGLYEQYF. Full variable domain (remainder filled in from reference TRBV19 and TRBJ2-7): DGGITQSPKYLFRKEGQNVTLSCEQNLNHDAMYWYRQDPGQGLRLIYYSQIVNDFQKGDIAEGYSVSREKKESFPLTVTSAQKNPTAFYLCASSSLGQGLYEQYFGPGTRLTVT.